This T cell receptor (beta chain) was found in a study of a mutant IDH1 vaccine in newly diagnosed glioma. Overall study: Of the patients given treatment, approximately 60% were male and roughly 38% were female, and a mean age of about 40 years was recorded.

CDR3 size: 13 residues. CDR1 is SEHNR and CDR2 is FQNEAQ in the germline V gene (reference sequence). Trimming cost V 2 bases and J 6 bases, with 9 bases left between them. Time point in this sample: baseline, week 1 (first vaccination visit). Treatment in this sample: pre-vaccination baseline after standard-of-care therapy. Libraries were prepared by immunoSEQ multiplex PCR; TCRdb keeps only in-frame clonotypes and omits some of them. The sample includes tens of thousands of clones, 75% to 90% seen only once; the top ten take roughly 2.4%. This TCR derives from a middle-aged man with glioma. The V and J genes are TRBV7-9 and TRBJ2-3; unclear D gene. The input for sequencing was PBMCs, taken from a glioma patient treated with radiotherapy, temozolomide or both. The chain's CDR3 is CASSLTVADTQYF. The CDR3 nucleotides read TGTGCCAGCAGCTTAACAGTGGCCGATACGCAGTATTTT. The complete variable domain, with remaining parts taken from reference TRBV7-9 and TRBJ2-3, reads DTGVSQNPRHKITKRGQNVTFRCDPISEHNRLYWYRQTLGQGPEFLTYFQNEAQLEKSRLLSDRFSAERPKGSFSTLEIQRTEQGDSAMYLCASSLTVADTQYFGPGTRLTVL.